This note documents a single T cell receptor (beta chain) sequence. Its specificity is not known. J was trimmed by 6 bases and V by 6 bases; bases with no gene match: 6. CDR3 length: 14 amino acids. Germline assignment: CDR1 MRHNA and CDR2 SNTAGT. This sample stems from a study of PD-1 blockade in classical Hodgkin lymphoma. Background on the study: Patients in the cohort were put on intravenous nivolumab, 3 mg/kg every 2 weeks.

Study observations and caveats: Why repertoires differed is undefined; disease activity or prior therapy possibly contributed. Prior to therapy, complete responders displayed diversity much like that of newly diagnosed patients.

Profiling relied on immunoSEQ multiplex PCR, and the TCRdb table lists in-frame clones only, not all of them. The table lists around 30,000 clones, 80% to 95% of them singletons, with around 0.3% in the top ten. Time point defined: cycle 4 day 1 (C4D1), after around six weeks of nivolumab. All trial patients relapsed after autologous stem cell transplantation. Investigators isolated CD4+ T cells from thawed PBMCs through magnetic negative selection. Here the sequenced sample was CD4+ T cells from blood, taken before the fourth cycle of nivolumab. This receptor was identified in a human donor with classical Hodgkin lymphoma. The chain carries TRBV6-4 and TRBJ2-3, with TRBD1 matching 10 bases. The CDR3 DNA reads as TGTGCCAGCAGCCCCTCGGGACAGGGGGATACGCAGTATTTT. Amino acids: CASSPSGQGDTQYF.